This T cell receptor beta chain emerged from a study of early stage breast cancer tumors. Study information: The ER+/PR+/HER2- tumors included fewer than 10 ductal and a few lobular carcinomas.

The germline V gene encodes CDR1 SGHAT and CDR2 FQNNGV. V gave up 4 bases and J gave up 3 bases; unmatched junction bases: 3. This CDR3 has 14 amino acids. The table came from immunoSEQ multiplex PCR; TCRdb's copy has only in-frame clones and leaves some out. The sample lists tens of thousands of clones; more than 60% were seen once. With respect to this clone: Its antigen is not known.

The study, taken as a whole, reports: Tumors had approximately 2.5-fold higher T cell density and higher clonality than adjacent normal breast tissue.

The source material was blood. The source of this sequence is a person aged 25 to 40 with breast cancer. The rearrangement uses TRBV11-2 and TRBJ2-7, with 10 bases that match TRBD1. The CDR3 sequence is CASSSRDRGYEQYF. The CDR3 nucleotides are TGTGCCAGCAGCTCCCGGGACAGGGGCTACGAGCAGTACTTC.